The present T cell receptor (beta chain) was sequenced within a study of blood T cell repertoires in COVID-19. At the level of the study: Researchers got acute and convalescent COVID-19 samples from the United States, Italy and Spain.

Those who participated ranged in age from roughly 18 to 90 years and resided in about two dozen US areas. Sequencing used immunoSEQ multiplex PCR; TCRdb keeps in-frame clones, though not all of them. The profile shows 150,000 to 200,000 clones, roughly 90% of them singletons. CDR3 length: 15 residues. Trimming cost V 5 bases and J 3 bases; bases outside gene matches: 7. Germline-derived CDR1 and CDR2 are SGHNT and YENEEA. Sequences were obtained from PBMCs or T cells enriched from blood (not recorded which). The chain combines TRBV11-3 with TRBJ2-7; TRBD1 matches at 10 bases. This TCR was sampled from a woman aged 45-65 years who had recovered from COVID-19. The CDR3 is CASSPPGQGNYEQYF. Written as DNA, the CDR3 is TGTGCCAGCAGCCCCCCGGGACAGGGGAACTACGAGCAGTACTTC.